This T cell receptor beta chain stems from a study of CD8 T cells in ankylosing spondylitis. Study-wide findings and caveats: Significant enrichment of disease-linked clones was reported in matched ankylosing spondylitis synovial fluid. The study identified a TCR beta motif of about eight highly homologous variants that appeared characteristic of ankylosing spondylitis blood. Earlier reports found some motif variants in synovial fluid and blood in reactive arthritis.

Germline V lookup: CDR1 MNHEY, CDR2 SMNVEV (reference sequence). V was clipped by 1 base and J by 3 bases, with 13 bases between them. The CDR3 covers 15 residues. This clonotype has a handful of counts. Its antigen is not known. Quantitative 5'-RACE with molecular barcodes produced the TCR beta libraries. One entry per CDR3 protein results from TCRdb running MiXCR on the 5' RACE reads. This table has around 91,000 distinct CDR3 sequences, approximately 8.9% appearing once. This receptor was taken from a male donor with ankylosing spondylitis. Sequencing input: blood, either unsorted or a sorted T cell fraction (not recorded which). This sequence joins TRBV27 and TRBJ2-7, with D tentatively TRBD1 or TRBD2 (5 bases each). CDR3 nucleotides: TGTGCCAGCAGTTTATTTCCAGGGACCGGCTACGAGCAGTACTTC. Translated: CASSLFPGTGYEQYF.